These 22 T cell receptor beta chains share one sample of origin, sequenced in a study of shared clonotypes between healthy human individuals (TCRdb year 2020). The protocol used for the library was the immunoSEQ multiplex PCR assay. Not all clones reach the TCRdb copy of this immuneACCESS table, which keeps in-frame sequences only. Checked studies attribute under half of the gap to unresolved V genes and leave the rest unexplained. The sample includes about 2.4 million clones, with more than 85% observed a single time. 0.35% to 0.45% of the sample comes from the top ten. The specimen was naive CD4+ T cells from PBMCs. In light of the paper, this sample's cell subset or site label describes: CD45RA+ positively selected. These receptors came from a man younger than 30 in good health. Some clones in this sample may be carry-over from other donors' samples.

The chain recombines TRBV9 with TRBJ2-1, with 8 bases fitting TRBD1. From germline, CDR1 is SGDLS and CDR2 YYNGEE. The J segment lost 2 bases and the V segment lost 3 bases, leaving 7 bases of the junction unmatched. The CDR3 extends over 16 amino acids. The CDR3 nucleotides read TGTGCCAGCAGCGAAACAGGGGGACCCGCCTACAATGAGCAGTTCTTC. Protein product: CASSETGGPAYNEQFF.

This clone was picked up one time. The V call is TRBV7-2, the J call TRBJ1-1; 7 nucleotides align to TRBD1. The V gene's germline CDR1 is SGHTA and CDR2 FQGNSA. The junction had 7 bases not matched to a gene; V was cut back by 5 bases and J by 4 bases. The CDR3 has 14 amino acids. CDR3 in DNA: TGTGCCAGCAGCCCCCGACAGGGAACCACTGAAGCTTTCTTT. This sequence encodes CASSPRQGTTEAFF.

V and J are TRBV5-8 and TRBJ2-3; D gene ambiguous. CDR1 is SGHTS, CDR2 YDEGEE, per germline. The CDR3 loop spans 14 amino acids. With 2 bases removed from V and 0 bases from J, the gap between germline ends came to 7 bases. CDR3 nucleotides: TGTGCCAGCAGCTTTTCTCGAAGCACAGATACGCAGTATTTT. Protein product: CASSFSRSTDTQYF. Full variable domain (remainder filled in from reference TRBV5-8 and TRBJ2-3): EAGVTQSPTHLIKTRGQQATLRCSPISGHTSVYWYQQALGLGLQFLLWYDEGEERNRGNFPPRFSGRQFPNYSSELNVNALELEDSALYLCASSFSRSTDTQYFGPGTRLTVL.

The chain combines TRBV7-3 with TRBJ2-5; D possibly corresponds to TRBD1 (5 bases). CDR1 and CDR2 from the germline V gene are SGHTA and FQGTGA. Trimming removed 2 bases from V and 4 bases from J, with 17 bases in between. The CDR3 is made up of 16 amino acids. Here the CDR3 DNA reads TGTGCCAGCAGCTTAGGATCCCAGGGCGCCGGAGAGACCCAGTACTTC. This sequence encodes CASSLGSQGAGETQYF.

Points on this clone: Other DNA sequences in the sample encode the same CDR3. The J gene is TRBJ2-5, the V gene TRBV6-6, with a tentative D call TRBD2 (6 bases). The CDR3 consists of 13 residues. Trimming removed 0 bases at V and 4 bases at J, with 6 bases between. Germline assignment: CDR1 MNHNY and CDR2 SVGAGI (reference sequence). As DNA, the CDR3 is TGTGCCAGCAGTTACTCGGGAGGAGAGACCCAGTACTTC. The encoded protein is CASSYSGGETQYF.

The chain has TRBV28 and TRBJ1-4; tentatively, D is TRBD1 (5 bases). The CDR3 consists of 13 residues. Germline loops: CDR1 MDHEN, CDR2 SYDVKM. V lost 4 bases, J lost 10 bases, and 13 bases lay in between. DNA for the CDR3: TGTGCCAGCAGTTCCCAGGATACAGGAAAACTGTTTTTT. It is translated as CASSSQDTGKLFF. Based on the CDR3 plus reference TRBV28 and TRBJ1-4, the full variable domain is DVKVTQSSRYLVKRTGEKVFLECVQDMDHENMFWYRQDPGLGLRLIYFSYDVKMKEKGDIPEGYSVSREKKERFSLILESASTNQTSMYLCASSSQDTGKLFFGSGTQLSVL.

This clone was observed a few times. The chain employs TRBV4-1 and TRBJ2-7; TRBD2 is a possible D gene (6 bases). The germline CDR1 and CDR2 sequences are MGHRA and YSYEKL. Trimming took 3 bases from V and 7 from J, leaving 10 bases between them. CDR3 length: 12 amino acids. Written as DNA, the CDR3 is TGCGCCAGCAGCCAGGGGACTGAGGAGCAGTACTTC. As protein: CASSQGTEEQYF.

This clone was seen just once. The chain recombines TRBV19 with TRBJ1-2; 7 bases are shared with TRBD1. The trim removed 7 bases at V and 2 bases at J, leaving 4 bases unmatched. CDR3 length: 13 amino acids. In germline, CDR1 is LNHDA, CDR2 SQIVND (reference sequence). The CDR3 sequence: CASTMDRNYGYTF. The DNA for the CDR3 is TGTGCCAGTACGATGGACAGGAACTATGGCTACACCTTC.

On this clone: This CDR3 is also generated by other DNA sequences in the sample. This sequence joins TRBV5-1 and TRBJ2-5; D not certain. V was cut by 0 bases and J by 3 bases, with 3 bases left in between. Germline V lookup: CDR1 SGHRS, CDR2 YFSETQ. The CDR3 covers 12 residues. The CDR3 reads CASSLGEETQYF. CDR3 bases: TGCGCCAGCAGCTTGGGAGAAGAGACCCAGTACTTC.

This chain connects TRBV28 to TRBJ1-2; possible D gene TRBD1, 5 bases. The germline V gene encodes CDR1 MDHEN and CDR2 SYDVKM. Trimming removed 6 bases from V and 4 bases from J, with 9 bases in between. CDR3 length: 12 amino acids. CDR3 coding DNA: TGTGCCAGCAGGGATCAGGGCTATGGCTACACCTTC. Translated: CASRDQGYGYTF.

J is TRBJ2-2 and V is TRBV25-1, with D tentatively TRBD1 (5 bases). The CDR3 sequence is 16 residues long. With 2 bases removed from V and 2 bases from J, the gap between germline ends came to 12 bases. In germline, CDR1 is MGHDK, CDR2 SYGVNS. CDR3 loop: CASSEGSRANTGELFF. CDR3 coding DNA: TGTGCCAGCAGTGAAGGTAGCAGGGCCAACACCGGGGAGCTGTTTTTT.

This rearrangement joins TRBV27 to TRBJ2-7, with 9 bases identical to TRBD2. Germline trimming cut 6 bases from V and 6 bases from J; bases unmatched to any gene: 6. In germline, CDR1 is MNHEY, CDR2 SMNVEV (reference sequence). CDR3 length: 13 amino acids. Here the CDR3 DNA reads TGTGCCAGCAGCCGGGGACTAGCTGGCGAGCAGTACTTC. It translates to CASSRGLAGEQYF.

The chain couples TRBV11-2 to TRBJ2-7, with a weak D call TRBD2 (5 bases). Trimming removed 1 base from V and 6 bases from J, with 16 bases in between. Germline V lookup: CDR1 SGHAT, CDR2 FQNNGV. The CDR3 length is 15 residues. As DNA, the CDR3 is TGTGCCAGCAGCTTAGTTAATTTGGGAGTTACCGAGCAGTACTTC. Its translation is CASSLVNLGVTEQYF.

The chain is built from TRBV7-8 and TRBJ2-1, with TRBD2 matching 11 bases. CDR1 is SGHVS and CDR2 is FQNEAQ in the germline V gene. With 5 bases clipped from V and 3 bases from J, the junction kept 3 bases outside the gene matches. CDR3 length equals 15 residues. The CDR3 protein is CASSPGLADYNEQFF. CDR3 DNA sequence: TGTGCCAGCAGCCCGGGACTAGCGGACTACAATGAGCAGTTCTTC.

CDR3 DNA sequence: TGTGCCAGTAGGCCATCAGGGGCGGGGAGCAATCAGCCCCAGCATTTT. Protein: CASRPSGAGSNQPQHF. The chain has TRBV27 and TRBJ1-5; TRBD1 is a possible D gene (6 bases). The V end was cut by 9 bases, the J end by 1 base, with 19 bases between. This CDR3 comprises 16 residues. Germline values: CDR1 MNHEY, CDR2 SMNVEV (reference sequence).

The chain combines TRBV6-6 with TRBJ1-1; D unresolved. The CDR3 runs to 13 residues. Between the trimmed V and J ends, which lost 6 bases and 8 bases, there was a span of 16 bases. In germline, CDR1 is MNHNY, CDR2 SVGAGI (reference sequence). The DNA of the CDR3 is TGTGCCAGCAGCCCCACGAGGGAAACAGAAGCTTTCTTT. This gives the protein CASSPTRETEAFF.

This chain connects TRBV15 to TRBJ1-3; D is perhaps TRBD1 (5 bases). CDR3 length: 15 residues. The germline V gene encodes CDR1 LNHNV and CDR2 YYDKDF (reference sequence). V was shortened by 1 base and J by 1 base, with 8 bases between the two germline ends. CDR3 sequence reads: CATSRGGKSGNTIYF. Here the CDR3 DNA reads TGTGCCACCAGCAGAGGGGGCAAATCTGGAAACACCATATATTTT.

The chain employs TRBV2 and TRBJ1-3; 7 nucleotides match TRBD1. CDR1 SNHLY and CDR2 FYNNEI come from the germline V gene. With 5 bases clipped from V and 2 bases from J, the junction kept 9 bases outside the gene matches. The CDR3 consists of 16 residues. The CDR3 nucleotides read TGTGCCAGCAGTACGATGAGGGGGCCAGCTGGAAACACCATATATTTT. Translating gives CASSTMRGPAGNTIYF.

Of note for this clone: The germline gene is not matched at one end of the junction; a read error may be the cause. The CDR3 nucleotides are TGCGCCGGCAGCACGGGACAGGTAAACTATGGCTACACCTTC. Translating gives CAGSTGQVNYGYTF. This rearrangement joins TRBV5-1 to TRBJ1-2; 8 nucleotides align to TRBD1. There are 14 residues in the CDR3. The germline V gene has CDR1 SGHRS and CDR2 YFSETQ. Combining the CDR3 with reference TRBV5-1 and TRBJ1-2 gives the whole variable domain KAGVTQTPRYLIKTRGQQVTLSCSPISGHRSVSWYQQTPGQGLQFLFEYFSETQRNKGNFPGRFSGRQFSNSRSEMNVSTLELGDSALYLCAGSTGQVNYGYTFGSGTRLTVV.

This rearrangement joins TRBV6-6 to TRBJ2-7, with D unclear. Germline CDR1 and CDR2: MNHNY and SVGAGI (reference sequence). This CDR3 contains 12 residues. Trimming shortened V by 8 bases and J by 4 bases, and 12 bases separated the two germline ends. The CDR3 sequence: CASSPTLYEQYF. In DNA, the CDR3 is TGTGCCAGCTCCCCGACGCTATACGAGCAGTACTTC.

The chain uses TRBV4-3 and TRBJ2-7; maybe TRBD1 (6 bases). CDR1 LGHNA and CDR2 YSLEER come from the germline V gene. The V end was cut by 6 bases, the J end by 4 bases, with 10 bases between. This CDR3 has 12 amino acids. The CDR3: CASSNQGYEQYF. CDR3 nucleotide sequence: TGCGCCAGCAGTAATCAGGGGTACGAGCAGTACTTC.

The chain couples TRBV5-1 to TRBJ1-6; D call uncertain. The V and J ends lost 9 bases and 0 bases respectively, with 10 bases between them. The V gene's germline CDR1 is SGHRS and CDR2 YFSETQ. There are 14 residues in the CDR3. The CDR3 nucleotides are TGCGCCATGAAAGGGAGCTCCTATAATTCACCCCTCCACTTT. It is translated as CAMKGSSYNSPLHF.